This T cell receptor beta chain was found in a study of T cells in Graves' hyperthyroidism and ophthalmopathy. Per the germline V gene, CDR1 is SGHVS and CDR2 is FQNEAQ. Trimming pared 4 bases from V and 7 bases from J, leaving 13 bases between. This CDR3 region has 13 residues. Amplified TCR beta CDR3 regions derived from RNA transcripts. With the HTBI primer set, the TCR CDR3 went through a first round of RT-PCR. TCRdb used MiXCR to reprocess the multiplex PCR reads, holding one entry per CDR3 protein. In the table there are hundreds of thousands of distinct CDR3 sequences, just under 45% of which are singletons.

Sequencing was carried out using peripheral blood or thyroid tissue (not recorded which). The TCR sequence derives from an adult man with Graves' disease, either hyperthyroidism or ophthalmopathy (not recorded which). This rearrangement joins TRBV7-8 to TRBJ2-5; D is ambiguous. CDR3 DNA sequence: TGTGCCAGCAGCTCCCTGGGCGTCGGGACCCAGTACTTC. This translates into CASSSLGVGTQYF.